This T cell receptor beta chain was recorded in a study of control samples from healthy donors and cancer patients. Sequencing used immunoSEQ multiplex PCR; TCRdb keeps in-frame clones, though not all of them. The sample has 150,000 to 200,000 clones, 85% to 95% seen once. With V trimmed by 4 bases and J by 0 bases, 12 bases remained unmatched. This CDR3 is 18 amino acids long. Germline CDR1 reads SGDLS; CDR2 reads YYNGEE. The chain links TRBV9 to TRBJ1-3; TRBD1 aligns across 8 bases. The specimen sequenced was blood. The origin of this receptor is a man younger than 30 in good health. The CDR3 loop is CASSLGTGGILSGNTIYF. In DNA form, the CDR3 reads TGTGCCAGCAGCCTGGGGACAGGCGGGATACTCTCTGGAAACACCATATATTTT. Supplemented by reference TRBV9 and TRBJ1-3, the full variable domain reads DSGVTQTPKHLITATGQRVTLRCSPRSGDLSVYWYQQSLDQGLQFLIQYYNGEERAKGNILERFSAQQFPDLHSELNLSSLELGDSALYFCASSLGTGGILSGNTIYFGEGSWLTVV.